The 6 T cell receptor beta chains in this list originate from one sample, sequenced in a study of shared clonotypes between healthy human individuals. The method was immunoSEQ multiplex PCR; TCRdb's version includes in-frame clones alone and lacks a portion of them. The sample shows 2 million to 2.5 million clones, more than 80% of them seen only once. What was sequenced was naive CD4+ T cells from PBMCs. Subset reported: CD45RA+ positively selected. These TCRs come from a man aged 18 to 30 in good health. Some clones in this sample may be carry-over from other donors' samples.

This chain's CDR3 is CASSLGGGSHNEQFF. CDR3 nucleotide sequence: TGTGCCAGCAGCTTGGGAGGGGGCAGTCACAATGAGCAGTTCTTC. The genes are TRBV11-3 and TRBJ2-1; either TRBD1 or TRBD2 may fit D (7 bases each). V was pared by 3 bases and J by 5 bases, with 14 bases between. Germline V CDR1 and CDR2: SGHNT, YENEEA. This CDR3 has 15 residues. Using reference TRBV11-3 and TRBJ2-1 for the parts outside the CDR3, the full variable domain is EAGVVQSPRYKIIEKKQPVAFWCNPISGHNTLYWYLQNLGQGPELLIRYENEEAVDDSQLPKDRFSAERLKGVDSTLKIQPAELGDSAVYLCASSLGGGSHNEQFFGPGTRLTVL.

The gene calls are TRBV7-9 and TRBJ2-7; 7 bases fit TRBD2. CDR3 length: 17 residues. J gave up 1 base and V 4 bases, and 13 bases lay outside the gene matches. The germline gives CDR1 SEHNR, CDR2 FQNEAQ (reference sequence). The CDR3 reads CASSSGISGRGSYEQYF. The CDR3 nucleotides are TGTGCCAGCAGCTCCGGAATTAGCGGGCGGGGGTCCTACGAGCAGTACTTC.

The chain employs TRBV7-8 and TRBJ1-1; D is unclear. CDR1 and CDR2 from the germline V gene are SGHVS and FQNEAQ. The CDR3 has 15 amino acids. The V gene lost 1 base and the J gene lost 1 base, with 10 bases spanning the gap. CDR3 residues: CASSLDSAANTEAFF. For the CDR3, the DNA is TGTGCCAGCAGCTTAGATTCGGCGGCGAACACTGAAGCTTTCTTT.

As to this clone: Different DNA sequences within this sample yield the same CDR3. The chain combines TRBV4-1 with TRBJ2-6; D may match TRBD1 or TRBD2 (5 bases each). The length of the CDR3 is 16 residues. The germline gives CDR1 MGHRA, CDR2 YSYEKL. V lost 3 bases and J 2 bases, leaving 11 bases between the germline ends. The CDR3 DNA sequence: TGCGCCAGCAGCCAGGGCCAGGGAGCTGGGGCCAACGTCCTGACTTTC. It is translated as CASSQGQGAGANVLTF.

The chain links TRBV7-2 to TRBJ2-5; maybe TRBD1 (5 bases). CDR3 size: 11 residues. CDR1 is SGHTA and CDR2 is FQGNSA in the germline V gene. Trimming stripped 9 bases from V and 2 bases from J, with 7 bases between. The CDR3 is CASGQQETQYF. The CDR3 bases are TGTGCCAGTGGACAACAAGAGACCCAGTACTTC.

The gene calls are TRBV13 and TRBJ1-3; D is perhaps TRBD1 (5 bases). Germline values: CDR1 PRHDT, CDR2 FYEKMQ (reference sequence). Trimming stripped 4 bases from V and 6 bases from J, with 28 bases between. The CDR3 runs to 19 residues. CDR3 nucleotides: TGTGCCAGCAGCTCGAGAACTTCGCGGGGCCTCTCGGTAGCAAACACCATATATTTT. Its translation: CASSSRTSRGLSVANTIYF.